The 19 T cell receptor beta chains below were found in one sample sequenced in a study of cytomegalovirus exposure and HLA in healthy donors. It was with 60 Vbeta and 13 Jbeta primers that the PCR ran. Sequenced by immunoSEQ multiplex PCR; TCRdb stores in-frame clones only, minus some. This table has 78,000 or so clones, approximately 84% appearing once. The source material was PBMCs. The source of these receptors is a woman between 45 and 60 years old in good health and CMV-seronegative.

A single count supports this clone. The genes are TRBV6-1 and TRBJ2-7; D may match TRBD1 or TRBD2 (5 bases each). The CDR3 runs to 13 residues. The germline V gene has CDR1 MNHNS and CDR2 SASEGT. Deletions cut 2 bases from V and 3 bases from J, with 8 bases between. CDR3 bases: TGTGCCAGCAGTGAACTGGGGGACTACGAGCAGTACGTC. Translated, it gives CASSELGDYEQYV.

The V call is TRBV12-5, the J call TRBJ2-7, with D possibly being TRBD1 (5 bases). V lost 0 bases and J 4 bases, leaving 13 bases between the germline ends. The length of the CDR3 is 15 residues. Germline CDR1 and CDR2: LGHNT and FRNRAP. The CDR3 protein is CASGLVPYYRYEQYF. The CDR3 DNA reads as TGTGCTAGTGGTTTGGTCCCTTACTACAGGTACGAGCAGTACTTC.

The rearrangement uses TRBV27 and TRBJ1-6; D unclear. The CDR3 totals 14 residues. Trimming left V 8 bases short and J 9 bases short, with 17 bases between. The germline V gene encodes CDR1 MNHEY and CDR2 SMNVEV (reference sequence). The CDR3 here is CASAFETTGSPLHF. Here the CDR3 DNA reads TGTGCCAGCGCCTTCGAGACGACGGGTTCACCCCTCCACTTT.

The DNA for the CDR3 is TGTGCCAGCAGCTCTGGAACCGGGACTAGCGGGAGGGCACCCGGGGAGCTGTTTTTT. Its protein is CASSSGTGTSGRAPGELFF. The chain joins TRBV7-3 to TRBJ2-2; TRBD2 aligns across 16 bases. The junction had 11 bases not matched to a gene; V was cut back by 4 bases and J by 6 bases. Germline CDR1 and CDR2: SGHTA and FQGTGA. The CDR3 contains 19 residues.

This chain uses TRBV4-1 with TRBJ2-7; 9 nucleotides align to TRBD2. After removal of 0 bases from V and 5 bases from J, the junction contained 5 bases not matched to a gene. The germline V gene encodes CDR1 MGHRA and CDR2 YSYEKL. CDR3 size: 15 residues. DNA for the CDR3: TGCGCCAGCAGCCAAGAGGCTAGCGGGATGGACGAGCAGTACTTC. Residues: CASSQEASGMDEQYF.

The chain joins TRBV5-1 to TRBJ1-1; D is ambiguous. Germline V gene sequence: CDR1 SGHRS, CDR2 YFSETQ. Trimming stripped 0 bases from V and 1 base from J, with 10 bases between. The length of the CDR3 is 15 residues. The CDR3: CASSLAQVGNTEAFF. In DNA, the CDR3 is TGCGCCAGCAGCTTGGCGCAGGTCGGGAACACTGAAGCTTTCTTT.

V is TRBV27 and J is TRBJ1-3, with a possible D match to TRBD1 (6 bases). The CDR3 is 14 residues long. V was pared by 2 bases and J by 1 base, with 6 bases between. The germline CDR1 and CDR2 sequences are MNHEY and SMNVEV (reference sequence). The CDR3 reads CASSLGTSGNTIYF. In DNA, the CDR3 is TGTGCCAGCAGTTTAGGGACATCTGGAAACACCATATATTTT.

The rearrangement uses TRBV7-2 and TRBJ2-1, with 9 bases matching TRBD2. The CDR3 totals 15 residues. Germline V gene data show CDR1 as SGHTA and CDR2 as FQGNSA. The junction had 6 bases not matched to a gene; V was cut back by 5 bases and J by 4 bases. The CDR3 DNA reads TGTGCCAGCAGCCCCCAGCGGGGGGTATACAATGAGCAGTTCTTC. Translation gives CASSPQRGVYNEQFF.

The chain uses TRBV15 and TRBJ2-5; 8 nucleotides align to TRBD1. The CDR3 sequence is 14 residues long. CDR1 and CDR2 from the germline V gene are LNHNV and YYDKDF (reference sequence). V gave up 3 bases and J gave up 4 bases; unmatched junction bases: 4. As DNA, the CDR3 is TGTGCCACCAGCAGTGGACAGGGAGTAGAGACCCAGTACTTC. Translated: CATSSGQGVETQYF. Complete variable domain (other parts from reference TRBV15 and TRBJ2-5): DAMVIQNPRYQVTQFGKPVTLSCSQTLNHNVMYWYQQKSSQAPKLLFHYYDKDFNNEADTPDNFQSRRPNTSFCFLDIRSPGLGDTAMYLCATSSGQGVETQYFGPGTRLLVL.

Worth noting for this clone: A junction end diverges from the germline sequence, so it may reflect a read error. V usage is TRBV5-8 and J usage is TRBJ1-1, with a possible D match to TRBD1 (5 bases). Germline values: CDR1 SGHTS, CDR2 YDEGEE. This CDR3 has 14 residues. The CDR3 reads CASSPSGGGTETFF. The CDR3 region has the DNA TGTGCCAGCAGCCCCAGTGGGGGAGGGACTGAAACTTTCTTT.

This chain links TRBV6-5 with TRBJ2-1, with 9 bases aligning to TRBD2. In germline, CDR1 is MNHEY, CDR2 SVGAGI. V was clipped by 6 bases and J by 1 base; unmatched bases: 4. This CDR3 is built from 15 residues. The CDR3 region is CASRHSGRSYNEQFF. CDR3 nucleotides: TGTGCCAGCAGGCATAGCGGGAGATCCTACAATGAGCAGTTCTTC.

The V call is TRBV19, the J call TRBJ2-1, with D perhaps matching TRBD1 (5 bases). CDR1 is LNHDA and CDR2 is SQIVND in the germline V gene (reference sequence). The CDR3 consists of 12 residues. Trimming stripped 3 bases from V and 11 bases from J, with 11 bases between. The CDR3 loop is CASSIYPGKQFF. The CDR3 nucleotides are TGTGCCAGTAGTATCTACCCAGGGAAGCAGTTCTTC.

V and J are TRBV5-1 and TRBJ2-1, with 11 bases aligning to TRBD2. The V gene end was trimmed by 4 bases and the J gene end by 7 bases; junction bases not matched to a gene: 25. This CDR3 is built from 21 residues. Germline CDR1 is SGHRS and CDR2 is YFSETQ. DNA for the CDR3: TGCGCCAGCAGCCTACGACAGAATGGAAAGCTACTAGCGGGAGAGGGGAATGAGCAGTTCTTC. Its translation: CASSLRQNGKLLAGEGNEQFF.

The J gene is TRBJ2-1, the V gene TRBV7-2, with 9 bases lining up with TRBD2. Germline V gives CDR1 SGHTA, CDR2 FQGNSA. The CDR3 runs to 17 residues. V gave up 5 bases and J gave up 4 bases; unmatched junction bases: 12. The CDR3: CASSPGGGRASYNEQFF. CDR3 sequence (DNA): TGTGCCAGCAGCCCAGGCGGCGGGAGGGCCTCTTACAATGAGCAGTTCTTC.

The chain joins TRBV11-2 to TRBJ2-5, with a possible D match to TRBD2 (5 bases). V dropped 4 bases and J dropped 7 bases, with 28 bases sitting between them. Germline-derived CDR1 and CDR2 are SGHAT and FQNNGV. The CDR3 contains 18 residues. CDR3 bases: TGTGCCAGCAGCTCCTGGAAGGGATACAACACTAGGGAAGGGACCCAGTACTTC. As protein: CASSSWKGYNTREGTQYF.

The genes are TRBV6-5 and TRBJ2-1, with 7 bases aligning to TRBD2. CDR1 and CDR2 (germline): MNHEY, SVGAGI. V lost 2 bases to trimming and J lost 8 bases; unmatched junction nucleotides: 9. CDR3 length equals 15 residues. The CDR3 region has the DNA TGTGCCAGCAGTTACGGGGGGACTAAGGGCCATGAGCAGTTCTTC. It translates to CASSYGGTKGHEQFF.

Here the CDR3 reads CASMVGQGREKLFF. In DNA form, the CDR3 reads TGTGCCAGTATGGTGGGACAGGGTCGCGAAAAACTGTTTTTT. The chain recombines TRBV19 with TRBJ1-4, with TRBD1 matching over 9 bases. The V gene end was trimmed by 7 bases and the J gene end by 8 bases; junction bases not matched to a gene: 8. CDR1 is LNHDA, CDR2 SQIVND, per germline (reference sequence). This CDR3 is 14 amino acids long.

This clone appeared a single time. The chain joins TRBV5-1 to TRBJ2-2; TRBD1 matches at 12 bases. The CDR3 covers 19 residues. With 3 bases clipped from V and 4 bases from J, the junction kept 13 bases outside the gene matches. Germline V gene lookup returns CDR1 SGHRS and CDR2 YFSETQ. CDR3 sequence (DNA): TGCGCCAGCAGCTCGGGCGGGACAGGGGGCTCGTTAGGCACCGGGGAGCTGTTTTTT. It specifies CASSSGGTGGSLGTGELFF.

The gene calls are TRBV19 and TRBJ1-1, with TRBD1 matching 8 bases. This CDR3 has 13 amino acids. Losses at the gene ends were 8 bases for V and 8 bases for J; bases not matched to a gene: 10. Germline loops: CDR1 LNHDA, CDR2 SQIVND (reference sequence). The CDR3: CASLGQGWGEAFF. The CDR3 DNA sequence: TGTGCCAGTCTCGGACAGGGATGGGGCGAAGCTTTCTTT.